Listed here are 29 T cell receptor beta chains from one sample, sequenced in a study of cytomegalovirus exposure and HLA in healthy donors. With 60 Vbeta and 13 Jbeta primers, the PCR was carried out. Here immunoSEQ multiplex PCR was the method, and the copy in TCRdb shows in-frame clones only, minus some. Seen here are 200,000 or so clones, 75% to 80% observed once, and the top ten hold roughly 6%. Sequenced sample: PBMCs. Source of these receptors: a woman in her 30s in good health and CMV-seropositive.

This chain links TRBV2 with TRBJ1-4; TRBD1 matches at 9 bases. This CDR3 is built from 13 residues. Trimming at V came to 4 bases and at J to 8 bases, leaving 2 bases not matched to a gene. Germline assignment: CDR1 SNHLY and CDR2 FYNNEI. The CDR3 DNA reads TGTGCCAGCAGTGGAGGGACAGGGGAAAAACTGTTTTTT. Translating gives CASSGGTGEKLFF.

The chain employs TRBV7-9 and TRBJ2-1, with a tentative D call TRBD2 (6 bases). V lost 8 bases and J 8 bases, leaving 19 bases between the germline ends. This CDR3 comprises 14 residues. Germline V gene data show CDR1 as SEHNR and CDR2 as FQNEAQ (reference sequence). CDR3 bases: TGTGCCAGCGGTGCACCCGGGACTTTCTATGAGCAGTTCTTC. Amino acid sequence: CASGAPGTFYEQFF.

The CDR3, as DNA: TGTGCCAGCAGCAATGGGACACCAAATTCACCCCTCCACTTT. Translation: CASSNGTPNSPLHF. The genes are TRBV7-2 and TRBJ1-6; the D gene is possibly TRBD1 (6 bases). The CDR3 spans 14 residues. Germline lookup yields CDR1 SGHTA and CDR2 FQGNSA. The V and J ends lost 5 bases and 7 bases respectively, with 12 bases between them.

The genes are TRBV7-9 and TRBJ1-3; D not certain. The CDR3 sequence is 14 residues long. Germline CDR1 is SEHNR and CDR2 is FQNEAQ (reference sequence). The ends were cut back, 5 bases at V and 8 bases at J, with 16 bases in the middle. CDR3 loop: CASSREGLQYTIYF. CDR3 coding DNA: TGTGCCAGCAGCCGGGAAGGTCTACAGTACACCATATATTTT. Using reference TRBV7-9 and TRBJ1-3 for the parts outside the CDR3, the full variable domain is DTGVSQNPRHKITKRGQNVTFRCDPISEHNRLYWYRQTLGQGPEFLTYFQNEAQLEKSRLLSDRFSAERPKGSFSTLEIQRTEQGDSAMYLCASSREGLQYTIYFGEGSWLTVV.

The gene calls are TRBV7-8 and TRBJ1-6; D call uncertain. CDR1 SGHVS and CDR2 FQNEAQ come from the germline V gene. Trimming stripped 2 bases from V and 7 bases from J, with 15 bases between. This CDR3 is 16 amino acids long. In DNA form, the CDR3 reads TGTGCCAGCAGCTTACCCACTAGAGCAATCAATTCACCCCTCCACTTT. Encoded protein: CASSLPTRAINSPLHF. Using reference TRBV7-8 and TRBJ1-6 for the parts outside the CDR3, the full variable domain is GAGVSQSPRYKVAKRGQDVALRCDPISGHVSLFWYQQALGQGPEFLTYFQNEAQLDKSGLPSDRFFAERPEGSVSTLKIQRTQQEDSAVYLCASSLPTRAINSPLHFGNGTRLTVT.

This chain connects TRBV29-1 to TRBJ1-1, with 9 bases identical to TRBD1. V gave up 5 bases and J gave up 5 bases; unmatched junction bases: 6. This CDR3 is 13 amino acids long. CDR1 is SQVTM, CDR2 ANQGSEA, per germline. The chain's CDR3 is CSVLGQGYTEAFF. In DNA form, the CDR3 reads TGCAGCGTTCTGGGACAGGGATATACTGAAGCTTTCTTT.

The chain joins TRBV27 to TRBJ1-1, with D possibly TRBD1 on 6 matching bases. The CDR3 totals 13 residues. V was cut by 3 bases and J by 5 bases, with 10 bases left in between. Germline CDR1 reads MNHEY; CDR2 reads SMNVEV (reference sequence). The CDR3 reads CASSLRGATEAFF. CDR3 sequence (DNA): TGTGCCAGCAGTTTGCGGGGGGCGACTGAAGCTTTCTTT.

This rearrangement joins TRBV6-5 to TRBJ2-1; 12 nucleotides align to TRBD2. The trim removed 8 bases at V and 8 bases at J, leaving 7 bases unmatched. The CDR3 extends over 14 amino acids. Germline CDR1 and CDR2: MNHEY and SVGAGI. The CDR3 nucleotides are TGTGCCAGCGCCAGGACTAGCGGGGTAGATGAGCAGTTCTTC. It translates to CASARTSGVDEQFF.

J is TRBJ2-5 and V is TRBV4-1; 10 bases line up with TRBD2. The trim removed 1 base at V and 1 base at J, leaving 9 bases unmatched. From germline, CDR1 is MGHRA and CDR2 YSYEKL. The CDR3 loop spans 18 amino acids. The CDR3 region is CASSQVWRSGGFQETQYF. The DNA of the CDR3 is TGCGCCAGCAGCCAAGTATGGCGTAGCGGGGGGTTCCAAGAGACCCAGTACTTC.

This clone was seen only a few times. The chain uses TRBV10-3 and TRBJ2-7, with D tentatively TRBD1 (6 bases). Germline-derived CDR1 and CDR2 are ENHRY and SYGVKD. This CDR3 contains 13 residues. Trimming pared 3 bases from V and 3 bases from J, leaving 9 bases between. The DNA of the CDR3 is TGTGCCATCAGTGAAGGGGGAATCTACGAGCAGTACTTC. Protein product: CAISEGGIYEQYF.

This sequence joins TRBV6-5 and TRBJ2-1; a weak D match, TRBD2 (5 bases). CDR1 MNHEY and CDR2 SVGAGI come from the germline V gene. V lost 6 bases and J 6 bases, leaving 12 bases between the germline ends. CDR3 length: 13 amino acids. The CDR3 loop reads CASSQLESNEQFF. CDR3 in DNA: TGTGCCAGCAGCCAACTAGAAAGCAATGAGCAGTTCTTC.

The V and J genes are TRBV28 and TRBJ1-1; 8 nucleotides align to TRBD1. V lost 8 bases to trimming and J lost 12 bases; unmatched junction nucleotides: 17. This CDR3 contains 14 residues. Germline assignment: CDR1 MDHEN and CDR2 SYDVKM. The DNA for the CDR3 is TGTGCCAGCCGAACTCATGCAGGGGGCTCGGAAACTTTCTTT. Protein: CASRTHAGGSETFF.

The chain employs TRBV6-4 and TRBJ1-1; possibly TRBD1 for D (5 bases). This CDR3 has 13 residues. Germline loops: CDR1 MRHNA, CDR2 SNTAGT. The V and J ends lost 9 bases and 3 bases respectively, with 14 bases between them. The CDR3 nucleotides read TGTGCCAGTAGCAGGGTTTTTGACACTGAAGCTTTCTTT. This encodes CASSRVFDTEAFF.

The gene calls are TRBV28 and TRBJ1-1, with TRBD1 matching 8 bases. J was trimmed by 6 bases and V by 6 bases; bases with no gene match: 3. The germline CDR1 and CDR2 sequences are MDHEN and SYDVKM. The CDR3 covers 12 residues. DNA of the CDR3: TGTGCCAGCAGACTACAGGGGGCTGAAGCTTTCTTT. It encodes CASRLQGAEAFF.

The chain has TRBV5-4 and TRBJ2-1; D ambiguous. The V gene lost 1 base and the J gene lost 2 bases, with 10 bases spanning the gap. Per germline, CDR1 SGHNT and CDR2 YYREEE (reference sequence). The CDR3 spans 15 residues. Here the CDR3 reads CASSLPRVAYNEQFF. The DNA of the CDR3 is TGTGCCAGCAGCTTGCCCCGGGTCGCCTACAATGAGCAGTTCTTC.

The chain has TRBV7-9 and TRBJ2-7, with 8 bases matching TRBD2. The CDR3 sequence is 15 residues long. V gave up 5 bases and J gave up 3 bases; unmatched junction bases: 9. Looked up from germline, CDR1 is SEHNR and CDR2 is FQNEAQ (reference sequence). DNA of the CDR3: TGTGCCAGCAGCCCCGCGGTAGCGGGACTCTACGAGCAGTACTTC. It codes for CASSPAVAGLYEQYF.

This chain connects TRBV4-2 to TRBJ2-3; 7 bases line up with TRBD2. The CDR3 is 14 residues long. CDR1 is LGHNA, CDR2 YNFKEQ, per germline. V gave up 1 base and J gave up 6 bases; unmatched junction bases: 4. Here the CDR3 DNA reads TGTGCCAGCAGCCAAGGACTAGCAGGGGATACGCAGTATTTT. Its translation: CASSQGLAGDTQYF.

The chain has TRBV7-9 and TRBJ1-1; 8 nucleotides align to TRBD1. CDR1 and CDR2 (germline): SEHNR, FQNEAQ (reference sequence). Trimming removed 6 bases from V and 3 bases from J; junction bases left unmatched: 6. The CDR3 has 14 residues. CDR3 nucleotide sequence: TGTGCCAGCAGAAACCGACAGGGGTACACTGAAGCTTTCTTT. As protein: CASRNRQGYTEAFF.

The V call is TRBV27, the J call TRBJ2-7; 8 bases are a match to TRBD1. The V gene end was trimmed by 5 bases and the J gene end by 2 bases; junction bases not matched to a gene: 5. This CDR3 has 14 residues. Germline V CDR1 and CDR2: MNHEY, SMNVEV (reference sequence). The CDR3 spells CASSGWDRPYEQYF. CDR3 nucleotide sequence: TGTGCCAGCAGTGGGTGGGACAGGCCCTACGAGCAGTACTTC.

This sequence joins TRBV4-2 and TRBJ1-5; the match to TRBD1 covers 8 bases. This CDR3 spans 14 amino acids. The trim removed 0 bases at V and 6 bases at J, leaving 1 base unmatched. Germline V CDR1 and CDR2: LGHNA, YNFKEQ. CDR3 coding DNA: TGTGCCAGCAGCCAAGACAGGGGGCTTCAGCCCCAGCATTTT. This encodes CASSQDRGLQPQHF.

The genes are TRBV7-2 and TRBJ1-5; 8 nucleotides agree with TRBD1. This CDR3 has 16 amino acids. With 3 bases clipped from V and 4 bases from J, the junction kept 8 bases outside the gene matches. Germline V gives CDR1 SGHTA, CDR2 FQGNSA. Here the CDR3 reads CASSLDPGQANQPQHF. DNA for the CDR3: TGTGCCAGCAGCTTGGACCCGGGACAGGCAAATCAGCCCCAGCATTTT.

The chain recombines TRBV11-2 with TRBJ2-5; TRBD2 might be the D (5 bases). The J call may be faulty, since TRBJ2-7 better matches the DNA end. Germline V CDR1 and CDR2: SGHAT, FQNNGV. The CDR3 is 12 amino acids. The CDR3 spells CAIARGTYEQYF. The CDR3 bases are TGTGCCATAGCTCGGGGTACCTACGAGCAGTACTTC.

The gene calls are TRBV5-6 and TRBJ1-2; D remains ambiguous. Germline V gene sequence: CDR1 SGHDT, CDR2 YYEEEE. This CDR3 has 13 amino acids. V lost 4 bases, J lost 5 bases, and 12 bases lay in between. CDR3 residues: CASSQEGLYGYTF. In DNA form, the CDR3 reads TGTGCCAGCAGCCAGGAGGGCTTGTATGGCTACACCTTC.

The chain joins TRBV5-1 to TRBJ2-1, with 8 bases aligning to TRBD2. Germline V gene sequence: CDR1 SGHRS, CDR2 YFSETQ. This CDR3 spans 15 amino acids. V lost 3 bases to trimming and J lost 3 bases; unmatched junction nucleotides: 5. For the CDR3, the DNA is TGCGCCAGCAGCTCCGACGGGACTAGCTACAATGAGCAGTTCTTC. This gives the protein CASSSDGTSYNEQFF.

The chain employs TRBV6-1 and TRBJ1-1; 8 bases are shared with TRBD1. Trimming removed 6 bases from V and 3 bases from J; junction bases left unmatched: 3. The CDR3 runs to 13 residues. Germline V gene lookup returns CDR1 MNHNS and CDR2 SASEGT. CDR3 sequence: CASRLTGDTEAFF. The CDR3 DNA reads as TGTGCCAGCAGATTGACAGGGGACACTGAAGCTTTCTTT.

This sequence joins TRBV27 and TRBJ2-7; 7 bases align to TRBD2. CDR1 MNHEY and CDR2 SMNVEV come from the germline V gene (reference sequence). The trim removed 1 base at V and 2 bases at J, leaving 5 bases unmatched. The CDR3 has 15 amino acids. The CDR3 DNA reads TGTGCCAGCAGTTTATACGGGGGGAACCCCTACGAGCAGTACTTC. This codes for CASSLYGGNPYEQYF.

This clone has a handful of counts. The genes are TRBV5-8 and TRBJ2-7, with D unresolved. CDR1 and CDR2 (germline): SGHTS, YDEGEE. Trimming left V 2 bases short and J 2 bases short, with 8 bases between. The CDR3 is 13 amino acids. CDR3 residues: CASSFGTAYEQYF. The CDR3 DNA reads TGTGCCAGCAGCTTCGGTACCGCCTACGAGCAGTACTTC.

The rearrangement joins TRBV5-1 to TRBJ2-3; TRBD2 might be the D (6 bases). V was pared by 4 bases and J by 1 base, with 10 bases between. The germline V gene has CDR1 SGHRS and CDR2 YFSETQ. The CDR3 loop spans 14 amino acids. CDR3 sequence: CASSGDLGTDTQYF. The CDR3 region has the DNA TGCGCCAGCAGCGGGGACTTAGGCACAGATACGCAGTATTTT.

In this sample, this clone turned up once. This rearrangement joins TRBV4-1 to TRBJ2-3; D might be TRBD1 (6 bases). Per the germline V gene, CDR1 is MGHRA and CDR2 is YSYEKL. With 0 bases removed from V and 4 bases from J, the gap between germline ends came to 8 bases. CDR3 size: 14 residues. CDR3 sequence: CASSQDRTADTQYF. The CDR3 DNA follows: TGCGCCAGCAGCCAAGACCGGACAGCAGATACGCAGTATTTT.